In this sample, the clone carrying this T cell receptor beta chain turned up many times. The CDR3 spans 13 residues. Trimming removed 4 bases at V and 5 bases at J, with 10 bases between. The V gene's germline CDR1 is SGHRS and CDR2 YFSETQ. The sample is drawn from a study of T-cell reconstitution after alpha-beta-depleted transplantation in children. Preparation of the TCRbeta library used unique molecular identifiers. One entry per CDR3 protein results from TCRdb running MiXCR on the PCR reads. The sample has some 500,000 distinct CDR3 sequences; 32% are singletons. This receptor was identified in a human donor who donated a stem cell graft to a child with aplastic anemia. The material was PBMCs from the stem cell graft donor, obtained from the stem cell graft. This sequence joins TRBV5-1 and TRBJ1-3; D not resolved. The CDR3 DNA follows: TGCGCCAGCAGCGCGGGATCTCGAAACACCATATATTTT. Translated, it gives CASSAGSRNTIYF.